These 5 T cell receptor beta chains were all obtained from the same sample, sequenced in a study of graft-versus-host responses after intestinal transplantation. No antigen has been identified for these receptors. Here immunoSEQ multiplex PCR was the method, and the copy in TCRdb shows in-frame clones only, minus some. The table includes 50,000 or so clones, about 90% detected once. The sample in question was unstimulated CD4+ T cells sorted from spleen or lymph node cells, obtained before transplant. The receptors shown here come from a human donor who was the organ donor for an intestinal transplant.

As regards this clone: The same CDR3 arises from other DNA sequences in this sample as well. The V call is TRBV6-5, the J call TRBJ1-3; D is unclear. CDR3 length: 13 amino acids. Germline V gives CDR1 MNHEY, CDR2 SVGAGI. V was clipped by 0 bases and J by 4 bases, with 4 bases between them. Here the CDR3 reads CASSYSPGNTIYF. The DNA of the CDR3 is TGTGCCAGCAGTTACTCCCCGGGAAACACCATATATTTT.

The J gene is TRBJ2-2, the V gene TRBV10-3, with 8 positions matching TRBD1. The CDR3 runs 13 residues. CDR1 and CDR2 (germline): ENHRY, SYGVKD. Germline trimming cut 6 bases from V and 3 bases from J; bases unmatched to any gene: 0. The CDR3 sequence: CAIRTGDTGELFF. The CDR3 DNA is TGTGCCATCAGGACAGGGGACACCGGGGAGCTGTTTTTT.

The chain has TRBV19 and TRBJ2-4, with TRBD1 identical over 7 bases. The CDR3 has 15 amino acids. The V segment lost 3 bases and the J segment 3 bases; nucleotides outside the gene matches: 5. Germline CDR1 reads LNHDA; CDR2 reads SQIVND (reference sequence). The chain's CDR3 is CASSMGQPIKNIQYF. In DNA, the CDR3 is TGTGCCAGTAGTATGGGACAGCCTATCAAAAACATTCAGTACTTC.

Turning to this clone: The junction differs from germline at one of its ends, possibly a read error. The V and J genes are TRBV28 and TRBJ2-5; 7 bases map to TRBD2. This CDR3 comprises 13 residues. Germline V lookup: CDR1 MDHEN, CDR2 SYDVKM. This CDR3 is CTTLSGGSETRYF. The CDR3, as DNA: TGTACCACCCTCTCGGGAGGCTCGGAGACCCGGTACTTC.

This chain's CDR3 is CASSYGTGHTEAFF. The CDR3 DNA sequence: TGTGCCAGCAGCTATGGGACAGGGCACACTGAAGCTTTCTTT. The chain joins TRBV2 to TRBJ1-1; 9 positions match TRBD1. CDR1 and CDR2 from the germline V gene are SNHLY and FYNNEI. This CDR3 region has 14 residues. V trimming: 6 bases; J trimming: 3 bases; junction bases outside the gene matches: 5.